This T cell receptor (beta chain) was captured in a study of T cells in Graves' hyperthyroidism and ophthalmopathy. Study summary: Peripheral blood specimens were obtained at initial diagnosis, prior to any treatment.

This clonotype was counted between two and nine times. The antigen is undetermined. V was pared by 1 base and J by 2 bases, with 5 bases of the junction left unmatched. Germline lookup yields CDR1 SGHTA and CDR2 FQGNSA. The CDR3 covers 16 residues. TCR beta CDR3 sequences were amplified from RNA transcripts. First-round RT-PCR with HTBI primers amplified the TCR CDR3 region. TCRdb fed the multiplex PCR reads into MiXCR, producing one record per CDR3 protein. The table has around 600,000 distinct CDR3 sequences, 14% seen once. Study observations and caveats: Using 13 V-J features, a model discriminated ophthalmopathy from stable hyperthyroidism. Blood samples included most of the expanded thyroid clonotypes exceeding 0.001.

Patients were excluded because of uncontrolled infection, other autoimmune disease, pregnancy or lactation. This chain links TRBV7-2 with TRBJ2-5; TRBD2 agrees at 9 bases. The specimen sequenced was blood. This TCR came from a woman aged 18-35 years with Graves' ophthalmopathy. The CDR3 sequence is CASSLVRAGGQETQYF. In nucleotides, the CDR3 is TGTGCCAGCAGCTTAGTTAGGGCGGGAGGGCAAGAGACCCAGTACTTC.